This T cell receptor beta chain was recovered during a study of a mutant IDH1 vaccine in newly diagnosed glioma. The wider study: Treated patients, averaging 40.4 years, were roughly 60% male and approximately 38% female. Prior therapy was radiotherapy, temozolomide, or both; most received both.

This table comes from immunoSEQ multiplex PCR, and its TCRdb copy is limited to in-frame clones, with some not included. Seen here are 95,000 to 100,000 clones, roughly 90% observed once, and the top ten hold roughly 0.61%. Time point given: baseline, week 1 (first vaccination visit). Treatment given: pre-vaccination baseline after standard-of-care therapy. General observations from the study: No link was apparently found between pseudoprogression and changes in top peripheral T cell clonotypes.

Trimming at V came to 4 bases and at J to 0 bases, leaving 1 base not matched to a gene. Germline CDR1 and CDR2: LNHNV and YYDKDF (reference sequence). The CDR3 consists of 14 residues. For this clone: The antigen is unknown.

This receptor was identified in a woman in her fifties or sixties with glioma. The material sequenced was PBMCs, taken from a glioma patient treated with radiotherapy, temozolomide or both. V gene TRBV15 combines with J gene TRBJ2-3, with 7 bases fitting TRBD2. This CDR3 is CATSISGSTDTQYF. As DNA, the CDR3 is TGTGCCACCAGCATTAGCGGGAGCACAGATACGCAGTATTTT.